This TCR beta chain appears in the sequencing data of a study of patients with pleural tuberculosis. This clonotype was recorded at least ten times. Germline CDR1 MDHEN, CDR2 SYDVKM. V lost 6 bases and J lost 5; bases outside the gene matches: 9. The CDR3 has 15 amino acids. TCRdb fed the reads into MiXCR, producing one record per CDR3 protein. The profile shows around 50,000 distinct CDR3 sequences, about 6.8% of them singletons. The chain has TRBV28 and TRBJ2-1; 8 positions agree with TRBD2. This TCR was recovered from a human donor with pleural tuberculosis. CDR3 loop: CASSAGVAGNNEQFF. The CDR3 DNA follows: TGTGCCAGCAGCGCGGGGGTAGCGGGAAACAATGAGCAGTTCTTC.